This T cell receptor (beta chain) is from a study of blood T cell repertoires in COVID-19 (dated by TCRdb to about 2020). At the level of the whole study: Samples from collaborators originated in the United States, Italy and Spain and spanned both the acute and convalescent phases of COVID-19. The material from the prospective study consisted of cDNA or gDNA derived from T cells, B-cell-depleted T cells, or PBMCs. The dataset comprised deeply sampled blood TCRbeta repertoires from subjects exposed to, actively infected with, or recovered from COVID-19. The repertoires were released in a freely available public database meant as a resource for research on the immune response to SARS-CoV-2. Samples came from the ongoing ImmuneRACE study (first 160 participants) plus 1,254 subjects from 6 global collaborators. The sample metadata nearly always contained a de-identified subject ID, COVID-19 status, age in years and sex. Where available, HLA class I and class II types were obtained from metadata supplied by the sample provider rather than from assay-based typing.

On this clone: It has no known antigen specificity. Per-base quality was not reported, and no clone a single base away is much larger than it.

At one collaborating source in Seattle, patients were enrolled during active infection and were followed longitudinally through the course of disease. Each collaborating institution followed its own protocols to collect whole blood in K2EDTA tubes. For TCRbeta analysis, collaborators shipped samples in one of three forms: frozen whole blood, isolated PBMCs, or DNA extracted from either of those sample types. TCRbeta CDR3 regions were amplified from genomic DNA using the immunoSEQ Assay, a bias-controlled multiplex PCR. In the paper's pipeline: Nucleated cell counts per sample were estimated from amplification of reference gene primers within the assay. To quantify the absolute abundance of each unique TCRbeta CDR3 rearrangement, sequence reads were collapsed and filtered. For each sample, productive Simpson clonality was calculated as the square root of Simpson's diversity index over productive rearrangements. TCRdb carries this immuneACCESS record with in-frame sequences only. Its versions omit some clonotypes, under half of them owing to an unresolved V gene in the studies checked, with the rest unexplained. V, J and clone size are those of that table, while D and trimming were read from the DNA. This sample is represented by nearly 70,000 clones; roughly nine tenths of them were singletons. Of the sample, 7.3% is held by the ten largest clones.

The CDR3 covers 17 residues, taking in both the cysteine and the phenylalanine. Here the CDR3 DNA is all that survives: 51 bases in frame from base 1. CDR1 and CDR2 (MDHEN, SYDVKM) derive from the germline V gene. Findings and caveats that apply to the study as a whole: How much clinical and demographic metadata was included differed by source and by participant, and the metadata was provided uncurated.

The source material was peripheral blood. The TCR comes from a middle-aged man with COVID-19, enrolled during active disease. The chain links TRBV28 with TRBJ2-5; 8 matching bases give a weak D call of TRBD1. The J call is uncertain, as TRBJ2-7 better fits the DNA end. At the DNA level, the sequence is TGTGCCAGCAGCCTTCCACAGGGGGGGGCCGACTTCTACGAGCAGTACTTC. Its protein reads: CASSLPQGGADFYEQYF.